This T cell receptor (beta chain) was found in a study of cytomegalovirus exposure and HLA in healthy donors. In its sample, this clone was seen a few times. Its target is not known. Germline V gene sequence: CDR1 SGHVS, CDR2 FQNEAQ. The CDR3 covers 16 residues. V shed 6 bases, J shed 0 bases, and the junction held 8 bases outside the gene matches. It was with 60 Vbeta and 13 Jbeta primers that the PCR ran. Assay used: immunoSEQ multiplex PCR; TCRdb lists only in-frame clones, some missing. Of 150,000 to 200,000 clones listed, roughly 73% are singletons. Study observations and caveats: Over 15,000 TCR beta sequences were associated with HLA alleles at 0.05 false discovery rate in a later analysis. The authors enumerated over 150 TCR beta chains as linked to cytomegalovirus.

The material sequenced was PBMCs. This receptor was taken from a female donor in good health and CMV-seronegative. V and J are TRBV7-8 and TRBJ2-7, with 10 bases aligning to TRBD2. This CDR3 is CASSLAGDASSYEQYF. The CDR3 region has the DNA TGTGCCAGCAGTCTAGCGGGAGATGCGAGCTCCTACGAGCAGTACTTC.